This is a list of T cell receptor beta chains from one sample in a study of blood T cells in healthy people across ages. Using its own MiXCR run on the 5' RACE reads, TCRdb lists one record per CDR3 protein. The table records fewer than 2,000,000 distinct CDR3 sequences, around 40% of them present only once. Sample: blood. The receptors stem from a human donor in good health. Each CDR3 is given with its conserved first and last residue. Fields, in order: CDR3 length, V gene, J gene, CDR3 protein.

cdr3_length: 15; v_call: TRBV4-1; j_call: TRBJ2-1; cdr3_aa: CASSQGGRGRGEQFF
cdr3_length: 12; v_call: TRBV5-5; j_call: TRBJ1-2; cdr3_aa: CASIGGGYGYTF
cdr3_length: 14; v_call: TRBV4-1; j_call: TRBJ2-4; cdr3_aa: CASSQSSAEDPQYF
cdr3_length: 18; v_call: TRBV5-5; j_call: TRBJ2-7; cdr3_aa: CASSLGLAGGPSSYEQYF
cdr3_length: 13; v_call: TRBV20-1; j_call: TRBJ2-7; cdr3_aa: CSARMTGRYEQYF
cdr3_length: 16; v_call: TRBV7-2; j_call: TRBJ2-7; cdr3_aa: CASGLAAGTSSYEQYF
cdr3_length: 15; v_call: TRBV12-3/TRBV12-4; j_call: TRBJ1-2; cdr3_aa: CASSSPIRGRYGYTF
cdr3_length: 15; v_call: TRBV9; j_call: TRBJ2-3; cdr3_aa: CASSPSTGFPDTQYF
cdr3_length: 13; v_call: TRBV4-2; j_call: TRBJ2-1; cdr3_aa: CASSPQNSNEQFF
cdr3_length: 14; v_call: TRBV29-1; j_call: TRBJ2-5; cdr3_aa: CSVKTGLGSETQYF
cdr3_length: 15; v_call: TRBV28; j_call: TRBJ2-7; cdr3_aa: CASTGNRESSYEQYF
cdr3_length: 15; v_call: TRBV9; j_call: -; cdr3_aa: CASSATGTGPSEQYF
cdr3_length: 16; v_call: TRBV5-1; j_call: TRBJ2-2; cdr3_aa: CASSLLGLENTGELFF
cdr3_length: 13; v_call: TRBV27; j_call: TRBJ1-5; cdr3_aa: CASSLILGSAQHF
cdr3_length: 15; v_call: TRBV28; j_call: TRBJ1-1; cdr3_aa: CASSLLLGGRTEAFF
cdr3_length: 16; v_call: TRBV4-2; j_call: TRBJ1-3; cdr3_aa: CASSQDMRYSGNTIYF